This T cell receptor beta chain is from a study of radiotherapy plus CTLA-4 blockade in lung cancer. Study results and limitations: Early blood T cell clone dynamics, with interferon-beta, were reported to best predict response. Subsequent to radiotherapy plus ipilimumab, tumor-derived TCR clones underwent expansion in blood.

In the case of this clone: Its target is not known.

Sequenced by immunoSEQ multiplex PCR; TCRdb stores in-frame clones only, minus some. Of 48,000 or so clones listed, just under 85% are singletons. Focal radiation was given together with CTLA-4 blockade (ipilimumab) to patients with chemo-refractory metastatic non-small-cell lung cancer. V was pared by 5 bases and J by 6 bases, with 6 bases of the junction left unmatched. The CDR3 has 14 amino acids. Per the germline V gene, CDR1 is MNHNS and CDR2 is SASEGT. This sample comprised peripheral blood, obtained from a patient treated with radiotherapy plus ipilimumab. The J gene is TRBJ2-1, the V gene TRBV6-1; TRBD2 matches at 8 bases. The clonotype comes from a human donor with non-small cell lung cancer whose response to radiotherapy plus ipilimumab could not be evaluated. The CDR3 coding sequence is TGTGCCAGCAGTAGAGCGGGAGAGTCCAATGAGCAGTTCTTC. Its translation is CASSRAGESNEQFF.